These 22 T cell receptor beta chains were all obtained from the same sample, sequenced in a study of T cells in Graves' hyperthyroidism and ophthalmopathy. There were TCR beta CDR3 regions amplified from RNA transcripts. HTBI primers were used for first-round RT-PCR of the TCR CDR3. TCRdb passed the multiplex PCR reads through MiXCR, listing each CDR3 protein once. The sample holds roughly 570,000 distinct CDR3 sequences, 15% to 17% seen once. The sample taken for sequencing was blood. The origin of the receptors is a woman aged 25 to 39 with Graves' hyperthyroidism.

This clonotype showed up many times. The chain couples TRBV30 to TRBJ2-6; D might be TRBD2 (7 bases). Germline CDR1 and CDR2: GTSNPN and SVGIG (reference sequence). V was shortened by 0 bases and J by 0 bases, with 12 bases between the two germline ends. This CDR3 is built from 17 residues. The CDR3 coding sequence is TGTGCCTGGAGTGTTAGGGGGGGAGCCTCTGGGGCCAACGTCCTGACTTTC. Translating it yields CAWSVRGGASGANVLTF.

This clonotype was found a few times. A much larger clonotype is one base distant, so this may be a read error. J is TRBJ1-5 and V is TRBV2; D uncertain. Germline loops: CDR1 SNHLY, CDR2 FYNNEI. CDR3 size: 13 residues. Between the trimmed V and J ends, which lost 3 bases and 6 bases, there was a span of 9 bases. CDR3 DNA: TGTGCCAGCAGTGATGAGAACCGTCAGCCCCAGCATTTT. As protein: CASSDENRQPQHF. Looking up the rest from reference TRBV2 and TRBJ1-5 gives the full variable domain: EPEVTQTPSHQVTQMGQEVILRCVPISNHLYFYWYRQILGQKVEFLVSFYNNEISEKSEIFDDQFSVERPDGSNFTLKIRSTKLEDSAMYFCASSDENRQPQHFGDGTRLSIL.

The V gene is TRBV7-9, the J gene TRBJ2-1; TRBD2 is a possible D gene (6 bases). Germline V gene data show CDR1 as SEHNR and CDR2 as FQNEAQ (reference sequence). The CDR3 sequence is 16 residues long. V was clipped by 4 bases and J by 4 bases, with 17 bases between them. The CDR3 nucleotides are TGTGCCAGCAGCTCACCCTCTAGCGAACCGTACAATGAGCAGTTCTTC. Encoded protein: CASSSPSSEPYNEQFF.

This clonotype has ten or more counts. V gene TRBV20-1 combines with J gene TRBJ2-7; D gene unclear. V was clipped by 0 bases and J by 3 bases, with 15 bases between them. The CDR3 totals 15 residues. Germline V gene data show CDR1 as DFQATT and CDR2 as SNEGSKA (reference sequence). DNA for the CDR3: TGCAGTGCTAGAGATCCCGCTAGTCCGTTCTACGAGCAGTACTTC. This codes for CSARDPASPFYEQYF.

This clonotype has at least ten counts. The CDR3 region has the DNA TGTGCCAGCAGCAGGTCCAATGAGCAGTTCTTC. As protein: CASSRSNEQFF. The chain is built from TRBV6-1 and TRBJ2-1; D is unresolved. V was cut by 6 bases and J by 6 bases, with 6 bases left in between. The CDR3 length is 11 residues. Looked up from germline, CDR1 is MNHNS and CDR2 is SASEGT.

This clonotype was picked up many times. The chain recombines TRBV13 with TRBJ2-1, with D unresolved. Trimming took 3 bases from V and 0 from J, leaving 12 bases between them. The CDR3 sequence is 16 residues long. Germline assignment: CDR1 PRHDT and CDR2 FYEKMQ (reference sequence). The CDR3 nucleotides read TGTGCCAGCAGCTTCTCGCGAAGATCCTCCTACAATGAGCAGTTCTTC. The encoded protein is CASSFSRRSSYNEQFF.

The V and J genes are TRBV12-3 or TRBV12-4 and TRBJ2-7; 9 bases fit TRBD1. J gave up 3 bases and V 5 bases, and 8 bases lay outside the gene matches. This CDR3 is built from 15 residues. Written as DNA, the CDR3 is TGTGCCAGCAGTGCCCCCGGGACAGGGCACTACGAGCAGTACTTC. This gives the protein CASSAPGTGHYEQYF.

V gene TRBV6-1 combines with J gene TRBJ2-7, with a possible D match to TRBD2 (6 bases). The CDR3 contains 14 residues. Trimming removed 9 bases from V and 5 bases from J, with 20 bases in between. The germline gives CDR1 MNHNS, CDR2 SASEGT. The CDR3 bases are TGTGCCAGTGGGAGGCGTGGTCGAATGGACGAGCAGTACTTC. It codes for CASGRRGRMDEQYF.

Only a few counts were recorded for this clonotype. The J gene is TRBJ1-6, the V gene TRBV6-6; D is perhaps TRBD1 (5 bases). The CDR3 has 15 residues. Germline-derived CDR1 and CDR2 are MNHNY and SVGAGI (reference sequence). V was pared by 0 bases and J by 10 bases, with 13 bases between. The CDR3 is CASSYSGVRGSPLHF. The CDR3 coding sequence is TGTGCCAGCAGTTACTCAGGGGTTCGGGGATCACCCCTCCACTTT.

This chain uses TRBV6-1 with TRBJ1-2; 11 bases map to TRBD1. The V and J ends lost 6 bases and 0 bases, in that order; junction bases with no gene match: 6. This CDR3 is 16 amino acids long. The germline CDR1 and CDR2 sequences are MNHNS and SASEGT. CDR3 protein: CASSRDRGNTNYGYTF. The DNA for the CDR3 is TGTGCCAGCAGCCGGGACAGGGGGAATACTAACTATGGCTACACCTTC.

The rearrangement joins TRBV29-1 to TRBJ1-1; 11 bases fit TRBD1. The V gene end was trimmed by 6 bases and the J gene end by 5 bases; junction bases not matched to a gene: 5. Germline CDR1 and CDR2: SQVTM and ANQGSEA. This CDR3 has 13 amino acids. The CDR3 nucleotides are TGCAGCGTCTCGGACAGGGGGCGGACTGAAGCTTTCTTT. As protein: CSVSDRGRTEAFF.

This clonotype was seen many times. The J gene is TRBJ1-1, the V gene TRBV5-8, with D tentatively TRBD1 (5 bases). V was clipped by 4 bases and J by 5 bases, with 15 bases between them. Germline V gene sequence: CDR1 SGHTS, CDR2 YDEGEE. The CDR3 spans 14 residues. CDR3 sequence reads: CASSPRQGGTEAFF. CDR3 coding DNA: TGTGCCAGCAGCCCCCGGCAGGGCGGAACTGAAGCTTTCTTT.

The CDR3 DNA reads as TGCGCCAGAAGGACTAGCGGGAGCACAGGCCAAGAGACCCAGTACTTC. Translating it yields CARRTSGSTGQETQYF. V is TRBV5-1 and J is TRBJ2-5; 13 bases match TRBD2. Per the germline V gene, CDR1 is SGHRS and CDR2 is YFSETQ. The V and J ends lost 8 bases and 1 base, in that order; junction bases with no gene match: 8. This CDR3 is 16 amino acids long.

This clonotype was recorded a few times. J is TRBJ1-1 and V is TRBV27; D gene uncertain. The V end lost 6 bases, the J end lost 6 bases, and 8 bases lay between the germline ends. CDR3 size: 11 residues. In germline, CDR1 is MNHEY, CDR2 SMNVEV (reference sequence). This CDR3 is CASSDSAEAFF. The CDR3 coding sequence is TGTGCCAGCAGCGATTCTGCTGAAGCTTTCTTT.

This clonotype was seen repeatedly, ten times or more. The V and J genes are TRBV20-1 and TRBJ2-1; possibly TRBD2 for D (5 bases). V lost 2 bases, J lost 2 bases, and 10 bases lay in between. The CDR3 spans 14 residues. CDR1 is DFQATT, CDR2 SNEGSKA, per germline (reference sequence). As DNA, the CDR3 is TGCAGTGCTAGAAAGGACGGGACCTACAATGAGCAGTTCTTC. This gives the protein CSARKDGTYNEQFF.

The chain has TRBV24-1 and TRBJ2-2; no reliable D call. Trimming removed 10 bases at V and 7 bases at J, with 9 bases between. The germline CDR1 and CDR2 sequences are KGHDR and SFDVKD. This CDR3 has 11 residues. CDR3 loop: CATLRGGELFF. CDR3 DNA sequence: TGTGCCACACTACGCGGCGGGGAGCTGTTTTTT.

This clonotype appeared many times. The chain is built from TRBV6-1 and TRBJ2-7, with 7 bases lining up with TRBD2. The CDR3 contains 14 residues. CDR1 and CDR2 from the germline V gene are MNHNS and SASEGT. J was trimmed by 2 bases and V by 4 bases; bases with no gene match: 5. This CDR3 reads CASSAAGVTYEQYF. The CDR3 nucleotides read TGTGCCAGCAGTGCCGCGGGGGTCACCTACGAGCAGTACTTC.

This clonotype has at least ten counts. The chain recombines TRBV27 with TRBJ2-7; D is possibly TRBD1 or TRBD2 (5 bases each). Germline values: CDR1 MNHEY, CDR2 SMNVEV (reference sequence). The CDR3 runs to 15 residues. Trimming removed 8 bases at V and 5 bases at J, with 22 bases between. The CDR3 DNA sequence: TGTGCCAGCCGAGACCTCGGCGGGTCGGGACACGAGCAGTACTTC. It encodes CASRDLGGSGHEQYF.

This clonotype appeared many times. The J gene is TRBJ2-3, the V gene TRBV5-8, with D tentatively TRBD2 (7 bases). Trimming took 4 bases from V and 3 from J, leaving 18 bases between them. The V gene's germline CDR1 is SGHTS and CDR2 YDEGEE. The CDR3 contains 16 residues. The CDR3 bases are TGTGCCAGCAGCGGCGGGGGTCCGGACAGAACAGATACGCAGTATTTT. Amino acids: CASSGGGPDRTDTQYF. Together with reference TRBV5-8 and TRBJ2-3, the CDR3 gives the full variable domain: EAGVTQSPTHLIKTRGQQATLRCSPISGHTSVYWYQQALGLGLQFLLWYDEGEERNRGNFPPRFSGRQFPNYSSELNVNALELEDSALYLCASSGGGPDRTDTQYFGPGTRLTVL.

This clonotype was observed many times. The chain uses TRBV7-2 and TRBJ2-7, with 9 bases aligning to TRBD2. The CDR3 runs 18 residues. The V segment lost 1 base and the J segment 0 bases; nucleotides outside the gene matches: 10. Per germline, CDR1 SGHTA and CDR2 FQGNSA. CDR3 nucleotide sequence: TGTGCCAGCAGCTTAGTGGGAATTGAGACTAGCGGCTCCTACGAGCAGTACTTC. Protein: CASSLVGIETSGSYEQYF.

This clonotype was seen many times. The chain recombines TRBV7-9 with TRBJ2-7; TRBD1 aligns across 11 bases. This CDR3 is 15 amino acids long. V shed 5 bases and J 5 bases; nucleotides not matched to a gene: 8. Germline CDR1 reads SEHNR; CDR2 reads FQNEAQ (reference sequence). For the CDR3, the DNA is TGTGCCAGCAGCCCCTTCGGGGACAGGGGGAACGAGCAGTACTTC. It codes for CASSPFGDRGNEQYF.

This clonotype occurred a few times. V usage is TRBV13 and J usage is TRBJ2-7, with D hard to call. Germline CDR1 PRHDT, CDR2 FYEKMQ (reference sequence). V dropped 1 base and J dropped 6 bases, with 7 bases sitting between them. The CDR3 runs 12 residues. CDR3 in DNA: TGTGCCAGCAGCTTAGTCCTTTCCGAGCAGTACTTC. Its protein is CASSLVLSEQYF.